This T cell receptor (beta chain) was obtained from a study of Ad26.COV2.S vaccination and SARS-CoV-2 variants. Overall study: Each vaccinee took Ad26.COV2.S intramuscularly, once or twice 56 days apart. Findings and caveats of the study: Placebo recipients trailed vaccine recipients in spike-specific TCR breadth.

The table came from immunoSEQ multiplex PCR; TCRdb's copy has only in-frame clones and leaves some out. Of over 400,000 clones listed, roughly 89% are singletons. To note about this clone: As yet, its antigen is unknown.

The germline V gene has CDR1 MNHEY and CDR2 SVGAGI. This CDR3 comprises 15 residues. Trimming at V came to 0 bases and at J to 1 base, leaving 2 bases not matched to a gene. This sample's treatment: roughly 20 received Ad26.COV2.S at low or high dose, single or two shots; about five received placebo; per-sample allocation not given. Day 63 after the first vaccine or placebo injection was the time point for sampling. The material sequenced was peripheral blood, taken in a trial of Ad26.COV2.S vaccine versus placebo. The chain is built from TRBV6-5 and TRBJ1-1; 7 bases map to TRBD1. The clonotype comes from a person between 18 and 65 years old who received the Ad26.COV2.S COVID-19 vaccine or a placebo. The DNA of the CDR3 is TGTGCCAGCAGTTACTCAGGGGGCCCGAACACTGAAGCTTTCTTT. Protein sequence: CASSYSGGPNTEAFF.